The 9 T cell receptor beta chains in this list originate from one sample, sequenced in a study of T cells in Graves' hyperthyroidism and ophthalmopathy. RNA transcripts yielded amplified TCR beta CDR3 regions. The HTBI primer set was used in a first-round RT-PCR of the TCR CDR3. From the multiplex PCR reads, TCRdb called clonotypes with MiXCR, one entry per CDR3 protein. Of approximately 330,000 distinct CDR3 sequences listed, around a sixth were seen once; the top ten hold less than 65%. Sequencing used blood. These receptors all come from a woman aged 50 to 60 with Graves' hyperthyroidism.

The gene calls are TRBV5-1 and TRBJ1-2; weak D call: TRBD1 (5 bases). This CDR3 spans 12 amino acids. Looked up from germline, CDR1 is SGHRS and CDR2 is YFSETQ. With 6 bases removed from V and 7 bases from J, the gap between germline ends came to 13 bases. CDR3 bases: TGCGCCAGCAAAATGGAGGGGCTTGGCTACACCTTC. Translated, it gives CASKMEGLGYTF.

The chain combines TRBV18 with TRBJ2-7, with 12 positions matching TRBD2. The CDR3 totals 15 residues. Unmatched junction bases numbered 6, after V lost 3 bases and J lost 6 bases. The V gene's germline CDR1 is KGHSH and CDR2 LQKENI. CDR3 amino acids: CASSPASGRASEQYF. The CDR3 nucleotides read TGTGCCAGCTCACCCGCTAGCGGGAGGGCCAGCGAGCAGTACTTC.

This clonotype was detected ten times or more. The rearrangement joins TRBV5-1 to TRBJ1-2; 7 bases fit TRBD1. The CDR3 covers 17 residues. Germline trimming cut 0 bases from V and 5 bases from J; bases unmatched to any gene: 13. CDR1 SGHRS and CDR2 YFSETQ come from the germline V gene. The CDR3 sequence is CASSLDRGSFSSYGYTF. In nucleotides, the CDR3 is TGCGCCAGCAGCTTGGACAGGGGCTCCTTCTCCTCTTATGGCTACACCTTC.

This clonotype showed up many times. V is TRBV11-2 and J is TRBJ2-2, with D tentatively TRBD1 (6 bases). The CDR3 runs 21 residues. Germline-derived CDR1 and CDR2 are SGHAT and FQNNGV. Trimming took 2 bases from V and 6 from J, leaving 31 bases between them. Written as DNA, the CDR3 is TGTGCCAGCAGCTTATCCACGAGGGGGACCTTCCCCCTCGCGAAATCCGGGGAGCTGTTTTTT. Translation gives CASSLSTRGTFPLAKSGELFF.

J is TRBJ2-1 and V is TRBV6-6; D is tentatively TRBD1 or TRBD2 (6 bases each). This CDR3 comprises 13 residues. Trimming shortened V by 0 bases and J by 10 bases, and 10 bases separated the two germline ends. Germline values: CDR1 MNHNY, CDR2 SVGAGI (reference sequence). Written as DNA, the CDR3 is TGTGCCAGCAGTTACTCGAGGAGGGGGGAGCAGTTCTTC. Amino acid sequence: CASSYSRRGEQFF.

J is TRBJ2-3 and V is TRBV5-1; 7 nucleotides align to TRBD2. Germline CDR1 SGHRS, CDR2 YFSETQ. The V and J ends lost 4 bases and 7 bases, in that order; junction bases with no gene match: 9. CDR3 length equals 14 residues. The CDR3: CASSVSGAGNTQYF. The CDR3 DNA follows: TGCGCCAGCAGCGTTTCGGGAGCGGGGAATACGCAGTATTTT.

CDR3: CASSSGTGKFYEQYF. CDR3 nucleotide sequence: TGTGCCAGCAGTTCCGGAACAGGGAAATTTTACGAGCAGTACTTC. This chain joins TRBV28 and TRBJ2-7; maybe TRBD1 (6 bases). Germline V gene data show CDR1 as MDHEN and CDR2 as SYDVKM. V was cut by 4 bases and J by 4 bases, with 17 bases left in between. The CDR3 length is 15 residues. Combining the CDR3 with reference TRBV28 and TRBJ2-7 gives the whole variable domain DVKVTQSSRYLVKRTGEKVFLECVQDMDHENMFWYRQDPGLGLRLIYFSYDVKMKEKGDIPEGYSVSREKKERFSLILESASTNQTSMYLCASSSGTGKFYEQYFGPGTRLTVT.

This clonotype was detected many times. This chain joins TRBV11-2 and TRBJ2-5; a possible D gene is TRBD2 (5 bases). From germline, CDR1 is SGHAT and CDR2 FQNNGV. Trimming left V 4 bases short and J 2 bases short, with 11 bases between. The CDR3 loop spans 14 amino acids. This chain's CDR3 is CASSSLDFQETQYF. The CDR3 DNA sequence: TGTGCCAGCAGCTCTCTGGACTTTCAAGAGACCCAGTACTTC.

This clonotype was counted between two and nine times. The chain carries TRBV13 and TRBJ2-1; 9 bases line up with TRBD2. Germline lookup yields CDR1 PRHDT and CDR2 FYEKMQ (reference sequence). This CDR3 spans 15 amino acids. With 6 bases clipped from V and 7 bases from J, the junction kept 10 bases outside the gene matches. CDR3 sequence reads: CASRARGRAGNEQFF. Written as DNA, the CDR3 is TGTGCCAGCAGGGCTCGCGGGAGGGCCGGAAATGAGCAGTTCTTC.